These 2 T cell receptor beta chains share one sample of origin, sequenced in a study of vaccination effects on CD4 cells after COVID-19. ViraFEST expansion of antigen-specific CD4+ T cells with viral peptide pools preceded sequencing. Researchers isolated CD4+ T cells once roughly nine days of culture had elapsed. Vaccination of participants consisted of two doses of either the BNT162b2 or mRNA-1273 vaccine. Their antigen targets remain unknown. Produced via immunoSEQ multiplex PCR; TCRdb's table is partial and in-frame only. The sample lists just under 60,000 clones; just under 80% were seen once. This specimen was CD4+ T cells from PBMCs cultured with HCoV-OC43 spike peptides, taken after COVID-19 vaccination. Subset specified: HCoV-OC43 spike overlapping peptide pool stimulation. These receptors were obtained from a human donor who received a COVID-19 vaccine.

The chain joins TRBV7-9 to TRBJ1-3; a weak D match, TRBD1 (5 bases). Trimming took off 5 bases at V and 0 bases at J, with 8 bases between the two ends. Germline values: CDR1 SEHNR, CDR2 FQNEAQ (reference sequence). The length of the CDR3 is 14 residues. As DNA, the CDR3 is TGTGCCAGCAGCCCGACAGTCTCTGGAAACACCATATATTTT. This codes for CASSPTVSGNTIYF.

CDR3 coding DNA: TGTGCCAGCAGTGACTCGAAGCCCTACGAGCAGTACGTC. This encodes CASSDSKPYEQYV. V is TRBV6-4 and J is TRBJ2-7; D is ambiguous. From germline, CDR1 is MRHNA and CDR2 SNTAGT. This CDR3 is 13 amino acids long. Trimming cost V 0 bases and J 2 bases, with 5 bases left between them.